This TCR beta chain is from a study of cytomegalovirus exposure and HLA in healthy donors (TCRdb year 2017). Looking at the study overall: An earlier analysis of approximately 590 of the donors reported about 290 Gb of sequence data and some 100 million unique TCR beta sequences from 150 million to 200 million T cells. About 300 gigabases of sequencing data and 70 million to 100 million unique TCR sequences were included in an early release covering under 650 HLA-typed donors. The genetic ancestry cluster associated with self-reported Caucasian donors included about four fifths of the approximately 430 genotyped donors. The study aimed to test whether signatures of past pathogen exposure could be identified by cataloging public T cell receptors. The study used immunosequencing to profile the T cell repertoires of 666 subjects and linked those repertoires to cytomegalovirus serostatus. A separate validation cohort of more than 100 different subjects was used in addition to the 666-subject first cohort. To predict cytomegalovirus infection status, the study brought together high-throughput TCR immunosequencing, statistical association of individual TCRs with disease status, and machine learning. A later analysis re-analyzed previously published TCR beta repertoires from 600 to 850 donors and added high-resolution HLA genotyping to study TCR occurrence patterns. Rather than using new phenotypic data, the later analysis identified candidate immune exposures from TCR beta sequences and from how often those sequences occurred across donors. An earlier analysis of around 580 of the donors used high-throughput TCR beta sequencing to judge whether each TCR beta V gene segment behaved as functional or pseudogenic. Alongside the repertoire data, information on donor age, sex, ethnicity and CMV serostatus was compiled. A later genetic analysis took genome-wide SNP genotypes for about 55% of the roughly 670 donors and used that subset as a discovery cohort. All discovery cohort repertoires had been generated using a single sequencing platform. Both class I and class II loci were covered by HLA typing, at four-digit resolution. The number of donors typed differed by locus, with 629-630 for A, B, C, DRB1 and DQB1, more than 500 for DQA1, 600 to 610 for DPA1, and some 440 for DPB1. Five DR-DQ haplotypes were handled as single units for association and clustering because linkage in the cohort was strong. Among about 390 genotyped donors of the cohort, an average of 235,054 unique TCR beta nucleotide sequences were sequenced per donor, around 18% of them non-productive. Points the paper makes about the study in general: The classifier was reported to diagnose cytomegalovirus status with high specificity and sensitivity in both the original and validation cohorts. Broadly in line with IMGT annotations, most TCR beta V segments showed up in productive rearrangements about 87% or about 30% of the time in an earlier analysis of several hundred of the donors. A further reported finding was that TCR beta sequences accurately predicted the HLA-A and HLA-B alleles for most subjects in the first cohort. A later analysis found that most CMV-associated TCR beta chains appeared HLA-restricted, with HLA associations seemingly driven largely by CMV exposure. Assigning TCR associations to individual alleles was difficult when HLA alleles, especially DR and DQ, strongly co-occurred. In a later analysis, HLA-associated TCR beta chains showed more clonal expansion and lower generation probabilities than non-associated chains that were equally common. Because counts were too low, seventeen rarely observed V segments, including chromosome 9 orphons, were left out of the earlier analysis of 587 of the donors. A later genetic analysis associated a missense DCLRE1C variant with V-gene and J-gene trimming of TCR beta chains, and an independent cohort replicated the association. Most TCR sequences were observed very rarely across donors, whereas some public TCRs were present in many individuals. The only immune exposure information available for the cohort was CMV serostatus. Three of the identified cytomegalovirus-associated TCR beta chains were confirmed in vitro to be specific for cytomegalovirus antigens. A later analysis found that TCR association rates varied across HLA loci, with DRB1 alleles showing the most associated TCRs and HLA-C alleles the fewest. Several of the top co-occurrence clusters appeared to be linked to parvovirus B19, influenza, CMV and Epstein-Barr virus, according to a later analysis. Correlated functional status among segregating V segments might reflect linkage disequilibrium, but an unknown experimental factor could not be ruled out. The sequencing pipeline was judged likely to have produced a cluster of highly shared sequence variants as a technical artifact. It was suggested by the authors that the approach could potentially be generalized to other disease states and immunological phenotypes. In this cohort, only TCR beta chains were sequenced, and detectable features were limited by the absence of alpha or paired-chain data. In a later analysis, 15,000 to 20,000 TCR beta sequences were associated with specific HLA alleles at a false discovery rate of 0.05. The 87-base-pair reads could not distinguish some IMGT-functional V segments, including TRBV6-2 and TRBV6-3, so those segments were excluded. HLA typing was unavailable for some donors at each locus, so association tests used only the typed subset. Presence/absence analyses assumed roughly uniform sequencing depth across donors, an assumption that may not hold. A later genetic analysis reported fewer N-insertions in productive TCRs among donors in an Asian-associated ancestry cluster than the approximately 670-donor mean. The study gave a list of over 150 TCR beta chains associated with cytomegalovirus.

For this chain, trimming is 6 bases at the V end and 8 bases at the J end, and the number of junction bases without a gene match is 13. The CDR3 contains 15 residues, cysteine and phenylalanine counted. Only the CDR3 portion is preserved as DNA: 45 bases, with reading frame beginning at the first base. Taken from the germline V gene (reference sequence), the CDR1 and CDR2 loops are SEHNR and FQNEAQ. In total, 666 healthy bone marrow donors made up the cohort. At the time of sampling, all cohort members were nominally healthy, though unrecorded immune exposures were likely present. The donor tested CMV seronegative and was one of the 352 seronegative cohort members. Each donor provided a peripheral blood sample, and peripheral blood mononuclear cells were used for TCR beta sequencing. The Qiagen DNeasy Blood Extraction Kit was used to extract genomic DNA from the blood cell samples. Libraries were prepared through the immunoSEQ multiplex PCR assay. For the multiplex PCR, a mixture combining 60 forward primers for TCR Vbeta segments and 13 reverse primers for TCR Jbeta segments was used. The CDR3 region of rearranged TCR beta genes was amplified from genomic DNA by a multiplex PCR assay. The amplified TCR beta libraries were sequenced on the Illumina HiSeq System as 87-base-pair reads. The authors' pipeline ran thus. In a later analysis, tens of millions of unique TCR beta chains were counted across the approximately 620 repertoires, and about 10 million of these chains were shared by at least two donors. A nearest-neighbor algorithm error-corrected the raw reads and collapsed the reads into unique sequences, merging closely related sequences to remove PCR and sequencing errors. CDR3 sequences were aligned to IMGT reference sequences to assign V, D and J gene segments. For a sequence to be retained, a match of at least six nucleotides was required to both a V gene segment and a J gene segment. Rearrangements were called productive when the CDR3 lacked stop codons and stayed in frame with V and J; all others were non-productive. CDR3 was defined by IMGT convention, running from the second conserved V-encoded cysteine to the conserved J-encoded phenylalanine. The earlier analysis of about 570 of the donors excluded any sequence lacking an unambiguous match to a single V gene segment. An earlier analysis of a few hundred of the donors classified V segments as functional when productive rearrangements were above 56.7% and as segregating when the standard deviation between donors was above 5%. To diagnose cytomegalovirus status from the catalog of TCR beta chain sequences, a statistical classification framework was built. In a later analysis, TCR nucleotide sequences were compared against IMGT/GENE-DB human TR gene sequences so that V and J genes could be assigned. Using the TCRdist pipeline, a later analysis assigned CDR3 sequences along with most-parsimonious VDJ recombination scenarios. In a later analysis, every TCR beta chain was defined by the combination of its CDR3 amino acid sequence and its V-gene family, and reads without a unique V-gene family were dropped. As a way to deal with suspected cross-contamination and a sequencing artifact, a later analysis dropped approximately 590 nucleotide sequences that were highly shared and had low generation probability. For each public chain, a later analysis derived a clonal expansion index from normalized ranks of inferred template counts within each repertoire. Generation probabilities in a later analysis came from a VDJ recombination model fitted to out-of-frame rearrangements, and those results were checked against IGoR. In a later analysis, TCR-TCR, TCR-HLA and TCR-CMV co-occurrence was scored with hypergeometric tests, and a repertoire-size bias correction was applied to TCR pairs. False discovery rates were estimated in a later analysis by permuting HLA or CMV assignments 20 times. In a later analysis, co-occurring TCRs were grouped using DBSCAN, with TCRdist sequence similarity added in when clustering inside HLA-allele-positive subsets. Repertoires with fewer than 30,000 or more than 120,000 public chains, plus five repertoires with anomalous nucleotide sharing, were excluded from co-occurrence clustering. As stored in TCRdb, this immuneACCESS dataset retains in-frame rearrangements with V and J assigned. A fraction of the clones does not appear; measured against another copy, unresolved V genes explain less than half of the discrepancy, and the remainder lacks a known reason. V and J calls and clone size are given by that table; D and trimming were obtained from the DNA. For this sample there are about 180,000 clones; 82% appear just once. The top ten hold about 1.6% of the sample.

Concerning this clone itself: What antigen it recognizes has not been identified. One base away there is no much larger clone; base qualities are not given.

The V and J segments used are TRBV7-9 and TRBJ2-1, with TRBD1 matching 7 junction bases. The sequenced sample consisted of PBMCs. The source is a man aged 35 to 55 in good health and CMV-seronegative. For the CDR3, the sequence is CASSWNRGPLDEQFF. The nucleotide sequence is given as TGTGCCAGCAGTTGGAACAGGGGACCGCTGGATGAGCAGTTCTTC.